The 14 T cell receptor beta chains in this list originate from one sample, sequenced in a study of cytomegalovirus exposure and HLA in healthy donors. Use of 60 Vbeta and 13 Jbeta primers characterized the PCR. Produced via immunoSEQ multiplex PCR; TCRdb's table is partial and in-frame only. The sample holds over 140,000 clones, about 80% seen once. Source material: PBMCs. The source is a man in his thirties or forties in good health and CMV-seropositive.

This clone was seen more than once but under ten times. The V gene is TRBV19, the J gene TRBJ1-1, with 9 positions matching TRBD1. Germline assignment: CDR1 LNHDA and CDR2 SQIVND (reference sequence). This CDR3 comprises 13 residues. V lost 6 bases and J lost 6; bases outside the gene matches: 5. CDR3 coding DNA: TGTGCCAGTAGATGGGACAGGGTCTCTGAAGCTTTCTTT. Translated, it gives CASRWDRVSEAFF.

The chain employs TRBV5-4 and TRBJ2-3; the match to TRBD2 covers 10 bases. With V trimmed by 0 bases and J by 3 bases, 4 bases remained unmatched. Germline CDR1 SGHNT, CDR2 YYREEE (reference sequence). The CDR3 spans 16 residues. CDR3 nucleotides: TGTGCCAGCAGCTTGGCTAGCGGGGGACTTACAGATACGCAGTATTTT. It yields the protein CASSLASGGLTDTQYF.

The chain couples TRBV28 to TRBJ2-1, with TRBD2 identical over 8 bases. Germline-derived CDR1 and CDR2 are MDHEN and SYDVKM. The CDR3 has 17 residues. After removal of 8 bases from V and 1 base from J, the junction contained 13 bases not matched to a gene. The CDR3 region is CASWPGGGLYSYNEQFF. In DNA form, the CDR3 reads TGTGCCAGCTGGCCCGGCGGGGGGCTTTATTCCTACAATGAGCAGTTCTTC.

The rearrangement joins TRBV9 to TRBJ2-7; TRBD1 is a possible D gene (5 bases). The CDR3 length is 13 residues. With 3 bases removed from V and 5 bases from J, the gap between germline ends came to 12 bases. Germline V CDR1 and CDR2: SGDLS, YYNGEE. The CDR3 nucleotides read TGTGCCAGCAGCGCCCTTCAGGGCCACGAGCAGTACTTC. Translated, it gives CASSALQGHEQYF. Complete variable domain (other parts from reference TRBV9 and TRBJ2-7): DSGVTQTPKHLITATGQRVTLRCSPRSGDLSVYWYQQSLDQGLQFLIQYYNGEERAKGNILERFSAQQFPDLHSELNLSSLELGDSALYFCASSALQGHEQYFGPGTRLTVT.

The rearrangement uses TRBV5-5 and TRBJ2-5; D remains ambiguous. The ends were cut back, 0 bases at V and 4 bases at J, with 7 bases in the middle. CDR3 length equals 13 residues. Germline CDR1 and CDR2: SGHKS and YYEKEE (reference sequence). The CDR3 reads CASSLAQRETQYF. The CDR3 region has the DNA TGTGCCAGCAGCTTGGCGCAGCGAGAGACCCAGTACTTC.

The count of this clone is one. Relative to the germline gene, one junction end is altered; a read error may explain this. The CDR3, as DNA: TGTGCCACCAGCGGTGGGGCTAGCGGGAGGGCCGACGAGACCCAGTACTTC. It translates to CATSGGASGRADETQYF. V gene TRBV11-3 combines with J gene TRBJ2-5, with TRBD2 identical over 12 bases. The CDR3 sequence is 17 residues long. Germline V CDR1 and CDR2: SGHNT, YENEEA.

The rearrangement links TRBV29-1 to TRBJ2-5; D call uncertain. Germline values: CDR1 SQVTM, CDR2 ANQGSEA. Between the trimmed V and J ends, which lost 6 bases and 4 bases, there was a span of 15 bases. This CDR3 spans 13 amino acids. CDR3 in amino acids: CSVLPRSGETQYF. The CDR3 DNA reads TGCAGCGTCCTACCCCGCTCGGGAGAGACCCAGTACTTC.

This clone was observed a few times. The chain joins TRBV7-8 to TRBJ2-2, with 7 bases that match TRBD2. Germline-derived CDR1 and CDR2 are SGHVS and FQNEAQ. V shed 3 bases and J 6 bases; nucleotides not matched to a gene: 7. CDR3 size: 15 residues. Written as DNA, the CDR3 is TGTGCCAGCAGCTTGACTAGCCGGAGGGCCGGGGAGCTGTTTTTT. Its translation: CASSLTSRRAGELFF.

The V gene is TRBV27, the J gene TRBJ2-1; 8 positions match TRBD1. The CDR3 spans 17 residues. The germline V gene has CDR1 MNHEY and CDR2 SMNVEV (reference sequence). The J segment lost 2 bases and the V segment lost 4 bases, leaving 10 bases of the junction unmatched. Here the CDR3 DNA reads TGTGCCAGCAGTTCTGTCCGTGGGGACAGGACCTACAATGAGCAGTTCTTC. It translates to CASSSVRGDRTYNEQFF.

This chain joins TRBV19 and TRBJ2-3; D is undetermined. V was clipped by 7 bases and J by 6 bases, with 5 bases between them. The CDR3 covers 10 residues. CDR1 and CDR2 (germline): LNHDA, SQIVND (reference sequence). CDR3 protein: CASMGDTQYF. The CDR3 DNA reads TGTGCCAGTATGGGCGATACGCAGTATTTT.

The V gene is TRBV18, the J gene TRBJ2-7; no definite D call. CDR3 length: 14 residues. V was trimmed by 3 bases and J by 1 base, leaving 10 bases between them. CDR1 and CDR2 (germline): KGHSH, LQKENI. The CDR3 sequence is CASSPVAISYEQYF. The CDR3 nucleotides are TGTGCCAGCTCACCGGTCGCGATTTCCTACGAGCAGTACTTC. Variable domain in full (rest from reference TRBV18 and TRBJ2-7): NAGVMQNPRHLVRRRGQEARLRCSPMKGHSHVYWYRQLPEEGLKFMVYLQKENIIDESGMPKERFSAEFPKEGPSILRIQQVVRGDSAAYFCASSPVAISYEQYFGPGTRLTVT.

This rearrangement joins TRBV28 to TRBJ2-3; D is unclear. The CDR3 consists of 17 residues. V was cut by 6 bases and J by 0 bases, with 19 bases left in between. Germline V CDR1 and CDR2: MDHEN, SYDVKM. The DNA for the CDR3 is TGTGCCAGCAGGCCCCTAGATGGCCCTGCTAGCACAGATACGCAGTATTTT. It yields the protein CASRPLDGPASTDTQYF.

The rearrangement uses TRBV7-2 and TRBJ2-5; D uncertain. Germline-derived CDR1 and CDR2 are SGHTA and FQGNSA. The CDR3 is made up of 12 amino acids. V lost 3 bases, J lost 4 bases, and 6 bases lay in between. DNA of the CDR3: TGTGCCAGCAGCTTGTTCCGAGAGACCCAGTACTTC. It is translated as CASSLFRETQYF. The full variable domain, completed using reference TRBV7-2 and TRBJ2-5, is GAGVSQSPSNKVTEKGKDVELRCDPISGHTALYWYRQSLGQGLEFLIYFQGNSAPDKSGLPSDRFSAERTGGSVSTLTIQRTQQEDSAVYLCASSLFRETQYFGPGTRLLVL.

The chain recombines TRBV6-1 with TRBJ2-7, with TRBD2 identical over 12 bases. The junction had 7 bases not matched to a gene; V was cut back by 9 bases and J by 4 bases. In germline, CDR1 is MNHNS, CDR2 SASEGT. The CDR3 totals 14 residues. The CDR3 DNA is TGTGCCAGAGCTAGCGGGAGGGCCGGGTACGAGCAGTACTTC. Encoded protein: CARASGRAGYEQYF.